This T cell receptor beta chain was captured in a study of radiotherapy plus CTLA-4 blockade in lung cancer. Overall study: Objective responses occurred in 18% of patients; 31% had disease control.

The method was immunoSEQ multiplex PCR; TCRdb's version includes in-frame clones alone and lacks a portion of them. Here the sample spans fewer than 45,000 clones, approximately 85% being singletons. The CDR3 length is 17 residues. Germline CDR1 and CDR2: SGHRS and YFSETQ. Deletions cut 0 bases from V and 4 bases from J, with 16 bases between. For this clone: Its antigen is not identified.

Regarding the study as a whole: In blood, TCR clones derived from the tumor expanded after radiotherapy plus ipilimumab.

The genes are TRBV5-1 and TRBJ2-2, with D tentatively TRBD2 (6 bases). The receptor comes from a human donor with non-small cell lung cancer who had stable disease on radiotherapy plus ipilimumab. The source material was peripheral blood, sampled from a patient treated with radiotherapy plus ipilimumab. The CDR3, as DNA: TGCGCCAGCAGCTTGGCCATCGGGGGTGCGGGCACCGGGGAGCTGTTTTTT. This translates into CASSLAIGGAGTGELFF.